This TCR beta chain was captured by sequencing in a study of blood T cell repertoires in COVID-19. V shed 5 bases and J shed 3 bases, with 10 bases lying between them. The CDR3 length is 14 residues. Germline CDR1 MNHEY, CDR2 SMNVEV (reference sequence). TCRdb's copy holds only in-frame clones and misses some; the assay was immunoSEQ multiplex PCR. Of about 110,000 clones listed, 88% are singletons. The rearrangement links TRBV27 to TRBJ2-2; no reliable D call. The sequenced sample consisted of peripheral blood. The clonotype comes from a woman aged 45-65 years with acute or convalescent COVID-19. The CDR3 coding sequence is TGTGCCAGCAGTCGGCGGCGAGACACCGGGGAGCTGTTTTTT. The encoded protein is CASSRRRDTGELFF.